This T cell receptor (beta chain) derives from a study of Graves' ophthalmopathy and Graves' hyperthyroidism. Overall study: Prior to any treatment, peripheral blood was collected at the time of initial diagnosis. Study-level results: Using a 13-signature model, the authors split ophthalmopathy from stable hyperthyroidism, with 85% to 90% sensitivity and 81.08% specificity.

Ophthalmopathy donors' eye disease showed moderate-to-severe activity, CAS of at least 3, NOSPECS of at least 4 and duration under 3 months. Establishment of the diagnosis relied upon clinical symptoms, serum thyroxine, TRAb, thyroid ultrasound and orbital computed tomography. The CDR3 sequence is 13 residues long. Germline V gene data show CDR1 as MNHEY and CDR2 as SMNVEV (reference sequence). Germline trimming cut 2 bases from V and 8 bases from J; bases unmatched to any gene: 5. This clonotype was seen ten or more times. Its specificity is not known. Scientists amplified the TCR beta CDR3 regions from RNA transcripts. HTBI primers primed a first-round RT-PCR, and a second-round multiplex PCR followed. TCRdb called the multiplex PCR reads again in MiXCR, with one record for every CDR3 protein. The table includes about 640,000 distinct CDR3 sequences, 35% to 45% detected once.

Sequencing was performed on peripheral blood. The V gene is TRBV27, the J gene TRBJ1-2; 7 nucleotides align to TRBD1. The source of this sequence is an adult man with Graves' ophthalmopathy. CDR3 coding DNA: TGTGCCAGCAGTTTACCAGGGGGGCGAGGCTACACCTTC. It is translated as CASSLPGGRGYTF.